This TCR beta chain was sequenced for a study of blood T cell repertoires in COVID-19. Profiling relied on immunoSEQ multiplex PCR, and the TCRdb table lists in-frame clones only, not all of them. The sample includes 180,000 or so clones, 70% to 90% seen only once; the top ten take 6% to 7.5%. The CDR3 sequence is 15 residues long. Germline CDR1 is SGHNT and CDR2 is YENEEA. Trimming removed 1 base at V and 2 bases at J, with 12 bases between. Sequencing was performed on peripheral blood. The receptor was derived from a woman older than 75 in a cohort sampled during active or convalescent COVID-19. V and J are TRBV11-3 and TRBJ2-7; D not certain. CDR3 in amino acids: CASSLVVSVTYEQYF. The CDR3 DNA reads as TGTGCCAGCAGCTTAGTGGTGTCGGTGACCTACGAGCAGTACTTC. Looking up the rest from reference TRBV11-3 and TRBJ2-7 gives the full variable domain: EAGVVQSPRYKIIEKKQPVAFWCNPISGHNTLYWYLQNLGQGPELLIRYENEEAVDDSQLPKDRFSAERLKGVDSTLKIQPAELGDSAVYLCASSLVVSVTYEQYFGPGTRLTVT.